A few counts support the clone carrying this T cell receptor (beta chain). The target antigen is unknown. The data were obtained in a study of identical twins. Whole-study results and caveats: Abundant beta clonotypes from cord blood had fewer insertions, unlike memory repertoires, which showed none. Conclusions rested on cross-sectional statistics rather than following the same donors.

MiXCR, run by TCRdb on the 5' RACE reads, gives a single entry per CDR3 protein. The sample consists of 690,000 or so distinct CDR3 sequences, 5.5% to 7.5% of them appearing once. The V gene's germline CDR1 is SSHAT and CDR2 FNYEAQ (reference sequence). The CDR3 is 14 residues long. Trimming shortened V by 3 bases and J by 2 bases, and 10 bases separated the two germline ends. The chain uses TRBV7-7 and TRBJ2-5, with unresolved D. Specimen: naive T cells sorted from blood. The receptor comes from a man aged 18 to 29 in good health. The CDR3 loop is CASSLGSQQETQYF. The CDR3 bases are TGTGCCAGCAGCTTGGGCAGTCAACAAGAGACCCAGTACTTC. The variable domain in full, completed from reference TRBV7-7 and TRBJ2-5, reads GAGVSQSPRYKVTKRGQDVTLRCDPISSHATLYWYQQALGQGPEFLTYFNYEAQPDKSGLPSDRFSAERPEGSISTLTIQRTEQRDSAMYRCASSLGSQQETQYFGPGTRLLVL.